Described below is a single TCR beta chain sequence and its context. Which antigen it targets is not known. Per-base quality was not reported, and no clone a single base away is much larger than it. V and J lose 6 bases and 5 bases, and a span of 10 bases separates them. The germline V gene provides CDR1 MGHDK and CDR2 SYGVNS. The CDR3 has 12 amino acids, counting the end cysteine and phenylalanine. CDR3 DNA only is kept here, 36 bases in frame from base 1. The data derive from a study of technical replicates of blood from four donors (dated by TCRdb to 2015 to 2018). Library preparation employed the immunoSEQ multiplex PCR assay. TCRdb took over this immuneACCESS table, retaining in-frame rearrangements with V and J assigned. Such tables are incomplete; in checked studies, under half of the missing clones stem from an unresolved V gene, and the remainder is unexplained. Counted in this sample were around 93,000 clones; 85% to 95% of them appeared once. The ten biggest clones cover around 0.3% of the sample.

This TCR was recovered from a human donor in good health. Sequencing was done on a sample of T cells isolated from PBMCs. The rearrangement combines TRBV25-1 with TRBJ2-5; a weak D assignment points to TRBD2 (5 bases agree). The nucleotides read TGTGCCAGCAGGACCCCGGGGGAGACCCAGTACTTC. Translated, this gives CASRTPGETQYF.